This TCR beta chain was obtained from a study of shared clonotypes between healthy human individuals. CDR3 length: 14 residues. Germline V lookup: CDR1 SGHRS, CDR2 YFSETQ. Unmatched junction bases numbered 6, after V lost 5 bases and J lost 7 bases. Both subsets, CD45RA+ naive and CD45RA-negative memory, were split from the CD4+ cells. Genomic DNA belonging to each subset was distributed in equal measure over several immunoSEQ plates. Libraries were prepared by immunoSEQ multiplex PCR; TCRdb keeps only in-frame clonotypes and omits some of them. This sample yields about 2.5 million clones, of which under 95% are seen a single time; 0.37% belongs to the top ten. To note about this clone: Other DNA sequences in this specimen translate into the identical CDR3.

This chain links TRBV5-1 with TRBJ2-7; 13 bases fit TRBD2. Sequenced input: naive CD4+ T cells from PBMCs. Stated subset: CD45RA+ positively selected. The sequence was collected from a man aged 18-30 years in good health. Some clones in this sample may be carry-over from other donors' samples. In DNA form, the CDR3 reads TGCGCCAGCAGTTCCGGACTAGCGGGAGCGGAGCAGTACTTC. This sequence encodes CASSSGLAGAEQYF.